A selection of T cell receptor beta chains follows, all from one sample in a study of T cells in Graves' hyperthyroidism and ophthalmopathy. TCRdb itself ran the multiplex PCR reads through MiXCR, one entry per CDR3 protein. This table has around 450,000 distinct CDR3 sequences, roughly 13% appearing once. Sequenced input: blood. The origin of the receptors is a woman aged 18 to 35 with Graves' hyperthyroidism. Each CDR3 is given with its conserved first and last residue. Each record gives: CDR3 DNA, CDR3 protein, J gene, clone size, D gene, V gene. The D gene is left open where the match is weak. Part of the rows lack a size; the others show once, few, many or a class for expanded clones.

CDR3 DNA: TGTGCCAGCAGGGTCGGGATCAATGAGCAGTTCTTC
CDR3 protein: CASRVGINEQFF
J gene: TRBJ2-1
clone size: many
D gene: -
V gene: TRBV28

CDR3 DNA: TGTGCCAGCAGTGAATCTTGGCGGGAGCTGTTTTTT
CDR3 protein: CASSESWRELFF
J gene: TRBJ2-2
clone size: -
D gene: -
V gene: TRBV25-1

CDR3 DNA: TGTGCCAGCAGCTTGACAGGCCTTTATCAGCCCCAGCATTTT
CDR3 protein: CASSLTGLYQPQHF
J gene: TRBJ1-5
clone size: few
D gene: -
V gene: TRBV7-2

CDR3 DNA: TGTGCCAGCACCGAACTAGCGGGAGAAGTAAATGAGCAGTTCTTC
CDR3 protein: CASTELAGEVNEQFF
J gene: TRBJ2-1
clone size: many
D gene: TRBD2
V gene: TRBV6-2/TRBV6-3

CDR3 DNA: TGTGCCAGCTCACCTCCATCACTAGCGGGAGTATCGCGAGAGCAGTACTTC
CDR3 protein: CASSPPSLAGVSREQYF
J gene: TRBJ2-7
clone size: few
D gene: TRBD2
V gene: TRBV18

CDR3 DNA: TGCGCCAGCAGCCAAAGCGGTTTTAGCACAGATACGCAGTATTTT
CDR3 protein: CASSQSGFSTDTQYF
J gene: TRBJ2-3
clone size: many
D gene: -
V gene: TRBV4-3

CDR3 DNA: TGTGCCAGCAGTATTAGCGGGGAAACCTACAATGAGCAGTTCTTC
CDR3 protein: CASSISGETYNEQFF
J gene: TRBJ2-1
clone size: -
D gene: TRBD2
V gene: TRBV6-1

CDR3 DNA: TGTGCCAGCAGTGACCAGCAGGGAGGTCGAGAGACCCAGTACTTC
CDR3 protein: CASSDQQGGRETQYF
J gene: TRBJ2-5
clone size: -
D gene: -
V gene: TRBV25-1

CDR3 DNA: TGTGCCAGCAGACCACGGACTAGCGGGAGATCAGATACGCAGTATTTT
CDR3 protein: CASRPRTSGRSDTQYF
J gene: TRBJ2-3
clone size: many
D gene: TRBD2
V gene: TRBV12-3/TRBV12-4

CDR3 DNA: TGTGCCAGCAGTTTACGTCTAGCGGGAGTATGGGAGCAGTACTTC
CDR3 protein: CASSLRLAGVWEQYF
J gene: TRBJ2-7
clone size: -
D gene: TRBD2
V gene: TRBV12-3/TRBV12-4

CDR3 DNA: TGTGCCAGCATTGGAGGCTATAATTCACCCCTCCACTTT
CDR3 protein: CASIGGYNSPLHF
J gene: TRBJ1-6
clone size: -
D gene: -
V gene: TRBV28

CDR3 DNA: TGTGCCAGCAGTTTCGGAGGGGAGGGACAGCCCCAGCATTTT
CDR3 protein: CASSFGGEGQPQHF
J gene: TRBJ1-5
clone size: many
D gene: -
V gene: TRBV12-3/TRBV12-4

CDR3 DNA: TGTGCCAGCAGCTTAGATTGGGGAGAGCAGTTCTTC
CDR3 protein: CASSLDWGEQFF
J gene: TRBJ2-1
clone size: once
D gene: -
V gene: TRBV11-2

CDR3 DNA: TGCAGTGCTAGACGGCTAGCGGGAGCGACCTACAATGAGCAGTTCTTC
CDR3 protein: CSARRLAGATYNEQFF
J gene: TRBJ2-1
clone size: many
D gene: TRBD2
V gene: TRBV20-1

CDR3 DNA: TGTGCCACCCACAGAGCGGGAGAGTACAATGAGCAGTTCTTC
CDR3 protein: CATHRAGEYNEQFF
J gene: TRBJ2-1
clone size: many
D gene: TRBD2
V gene: TRBV19

CDR3 DNA: TGTGCCAGCAGTGACCTAGCGGGAGTGGGTGAGCAGTTCTTC
CDR3 protein: CASSDLAGVGEQFF
J gene: TRBJ2-1
clone size: -
D gene: TRBD2
V gene: TRBV6-4

CDR3 DNA: TGTGCCACCAGCAGAGCGGGCACTGAAGCTTTCTTT
CDR3 protein: CATSRAGTEAFF
J gene: TRBJ1-1
clone size: many
D gene: -
V gene: TRBV15

CDR3 DNA: TGCAGTGCTAGAGGGGGGAGGGGACAGGGTTATGGCTACACCTTC
CDR3 protein: CSARGGRGQGYGYTF
J gene: TRBJ1-2
clone size: many
D gene: TRBD1
V gene: TRBV20-1

CDR3 DNA: TGCAGTGCTATCCCCGGGCGGGGACTCTACAATGAGCAGTTCTTC
CDR3 protein: CSAIPGRGLYNEQFF
J gene: TRBJ2-1
clone size: many
D gene: -
V gene: TRBV20-1

CDR3 DNA: TGTGCCAGCAGCCAAGACGAGAGTATGATCTACAATGAGCAGTTCTTC
CDR3 protein: CASSQDESMIYNEQFF
J gene: TRBJ2-1
clone size: many
D gene: -
V gene: TRBV14

CDR3 DNA: TGTGCCAGCAGGAGCGGGTCGGTTAATGAGCAGTTCTTC
CDR3 protein: CASRSGSVNEQFF
J gene: TRBJ2-1
clone size: -
D gene: -
V gene: TRBV12-3/TRBV12-4

CDR3 DNA: TGTGCCAGCAGCCAAGCATCAGGGAACACTGAAGCTTTCTTT
CDR3 protein: CASSQASGNTEAFF
J gene: TRBJ1-1
clone size: many
D gene: -
V gene: TRBV3-1

CDR3 DNA: TGTGCCAGCAGACGACAGGGGGCGTTTCCCGAGCAGTACTTC
CDR3 protein: CASRRQGAFPEQYF
J gene: TRBJ2-7
clone size: many
D gene: TRBD1
V gene: TRBV6-1

CDR3 DNA: TGTGCCAGCAGCATCGGACTAGCGGGAGATGGCGAGCAGTTCTTC
CDR3 protein: CASSIGLAGDGEQFF
J gene: TRBJ2-1
clone size: many
D gene: TRBD2
V gene: TRBV3-1

CDR3 DNA: TGCAGCGGGGAAAGCGGGAGGGTTTACAATGAGCAGTTCTTC
CDR3 protein: CSGESGRVYNEQFF
J gene: TRBJ2-1
clone size: many
D gene: TRBD2
V gene: TRBV29-1

CDR3 DNA: TGTGCCAGCAGCTTGGAAGCAGATACCTTGTTCACTGAAGCTTTCTTT
CDR3 protein: CASSLEADTLFTEAFF
J gene: TRBJ1-1
clone size: -
D gene: -
V gene: TRBV5-6

CDR3 DNA: TGTGCCAGCAGCCAAGACGGGACAGTAAATTCACCCCTCCACTTT
CDR3 protein: CASSQDGTVNSPLHF
J gene: TRBJ1-6
clone size: many
D gene: TRBD1
V gene: TRBV3-1

CDR3 DNA: TGCGCCAGCAGCTTTGACCGGTCCATATATTTT
CDR3 protein: CASSFDRSIYF
J gene: TRBJ1-3
clone size: -
D gene: -
V gene: TRBV10-1

CDR3 DNA: TGTGCCATCAGGCGCCGGGACTCCGACAATGAGCAGTTCTTC
CDR3 protein: CAIRRRDSDNEQFF
J gene: TRBJ2-1
clone size: few
D gene: -
V gene: TRBV10-3